Reported below is one T cell receptor (beta chain). Its target antigen remains unknown. Within one base of it there is no much larger clone, and no base qualities were kept. Samples from volunteer blood donors who had recovered from COVID-19 were contributed by a second Seattle source. The collaborating institutions used their own protocols to collect whole blood in K2EDTA tubes. For TCRbeta analysis, collaborators shipped samples as frozen whole blood, isolated PBMCs, or DNA extracted from either of those sample types. This record belongs to a study of blood T cell repertoires in COVID-19 (dated by TCRdb to 2020 to 2022). About the investigation overall: Collaborator samples came from the United States, Italy and Spain and covered acute and convalescent phases of COVID-19. The dataset comprised deeply sampled blood TCRbeta repertoires from subjects exposed to, actively infected with, or recovered from COVID-19. Where HLA class I and class II types were available, the types were taken from metadata supplied by the sample provider, not from assay-based typing. A freely available public database, intended as a resource for researchers studying the immune response to SARS-CoV-2, is where the repertoires were released. Nearly every sample came with metadata listing a de-identified subject ID, COVID-19 status, age in years and sex. The samples were drawn from the first 160 participants of the ongoing ImmuneRACE study and from 1,200 or so subjects provided by 6 global collaborators. The prospective study material was composed of cDNA or gDNA derived from T cells, B-cell-depleted T cells, or PBMCs. Overall results and qualifications from the work: The quantity of clinical and demographic metadata differed by source and by participant and was supplied without curation.

TCRbeta CDR3 regions were amplified from genomic DNA using the immunoSEQ Assay, a bias-controlled multiplex PCR. Regarding the original processing steps: The number of nucleated cells in each sample was estimated from the amplification of reference gene primers within the assay. Sequence reads were collapsed and filtered to measure the absolute abundance of every unique TCRbeta CDR3 rearrangement. Productive Simpson clonality was computed per sample as the square root of Simpson's diversity index over productive rearrangements. This immuneACCESS table, as held by TCRdb, lists in-frame sequences with V and J called but not all clones. Of the missing ones, under half trace to an unresolved V gene in checked studies; the others have no known cause. That table is the source of V, J and clone size, and D and trimming were worked out from the DNA. In this sample the table shows roughly 290,000 clones, roughly 86% of which occur a single time. Clones ranked in the top ten supply 2.1% of the sample.

V lost 8 bases and J lost 3 bases, and the count of bases not matched to a germline gene is 5. There are 14 amino acids in the CDR3, from cysteine to phenylalanine inclusive. The CDR3 DNA has 42 bases and is translated from base 1. Based on the germline V gene, the CDR1 and CDR2 sequences are MNHEY and SVGAGI. The chain is made from TRBV6-5 and TRBJ2-2; TRBD1 fits 8 bases in the junction. The receptor comes from a woman younger than 45 who had recovered from COVID-19. Input material: peripheral blood. The CDR3 region reads CASRGQGYTGELFF. In nucleotide form, the sequence is TGTGCCAGCCGAGGACAGGGTTACACCGGGGAGCTGTTTTTT.